The present TCR beta chain was sequenced within a study of cytomegalovirus exposure and HLA in healthy donors (dated by TCRdb to 2016 to 2017). Broadly, across the study: An earlier analysis of several hundred of the donors reported about 260 Gb of sequence data and 95 million to 120 million unique TCR beta sequences obtained from roughly 180 million T cells. All discovery cohort repertoires had been generated using a single sequencing platform. The study was designed to test whether signatures of past pathogen exposure could be identified by cataloging public T cell receptors. Among the roughly 410 genotyped donors, 75% to 90% belonged to the genetic ancestry cluster associated with self-reported Caucasian donors. Several DR-DQ haplotypes were treated as single units for association and clustering because of strong linkage in the cohort. Rather than drawing on any new phenotypic data, the later analysis identified candidate immune exposures from TCR beta sequences and the way those sequences occurred across donors. To predict cytomegalovirus infection status, the study brought together high-throughput TCR immunosequencing, statistical association of individual TCRs with disease status, and machine learning. Besides the first cohort of under 700 subjects, a separate validation cohort made up of around 120 different subjects was used. Alongside the repertoire data, information on donor age, sex, ethnicity and CMV serostatus was compiled. In an earlier analysis of roughly 580 of the donors, high-throughput TCR beta sequencing was used to judge whether each TCR beta V gene segment behaved as functional or pseudogenic. Across 300 to 400 genotyped donors of the cohort, an average of roughly 230,000 unique TCR beta nucleotide sequences per donor were sequenced, and roughly 20% of those sequences were non-productive. Genome-wide SNP genotypes for about 55% of the roughly 670 donors were used in a later genetic analysis, which treated that subset as a discovery cohort. HLA typing covered class I and class II loci at four-digit resolution. A later analysis re-examined previously published TCR beta repertoires from just over 650 donors and added high-resolution HLA genotyping to investigate patterns of TCR occurrence. Approximately 300 gigabases of sequencing data and 91 million or so unique TCR sequences made up an early release that covered fewer than 650 HLA-typed donors. Typing coverage varied by locus: roughly 620-640 donors for A, B, C, DRB1 and DQB1; approximately 520 for DQA1; 600 to 610 for DPA1; fewer than 480 for DPB1. The study profiled the T cell repertoires of 666 subjects by immunosequencing and related them to cytomegalovirus serostatus.

The method behind the library was the immunoSEQ multiplex PCR assay. For the multiplex PCR, a mixture combining 60 forward primers for TCR Vbeta segments and 13 reverse primers for TCR Jbeta segments was used. The CDR3 region of rearranged TCR beta genes was amplified from genomic DNA with a multiplex PCR assay. The amplified TCR beta libraries were sequenced on the Illumina HiSeq System as 87-base-pair reads. The study's processing was this. In a later analysis, tens of millions of unique TCR beta chains were counted across the 500 to 850 repertoires, and roughly 9.9 million of these chains were shared by at least two donors. Raw reads were error-corrected and collapsed into unique sequences by a nearest-neighbor algorithm in which closely related sequences were merged to remove PCR and sequencing errors. V, D and J gene segments were assigned by aligning CDR3 sequences to IMGT reference sequences. For a sequence to be retained, a match of at least six nucleotides was required to both a V gene segment and a J gene segment. A rearrangement was called productive if the CDR3 had no stop codons and remained in frame with V and J, and every other rearrangement was called non-productive. Following IMGT convention, CDR3 was defined as the stretch from the second conserved V-encoded cysteine to the conserved J-encoded phenylalanine. Sequences without an unambiguous match to a single V gene segment were excluded from the earlier analysis of about 600 of the donors. In an earlier analysis of 450 to 700 of the donors, V segments were called functional above 56.7% productive rearrangements and were called segregating when the between-donor standard deviation exceeded 5%. A statistical classification framework was built for diagnosing cytomegalovirus status from the catalog of TCR beta chain sequences. A later analysis assigned V and J genes by comparing TCR nucleotide sequences with IMGT/GENE-DB human TR gene sequences. The TCRdist pipeline was used in a later analysis to assign CDR3 sequences and most-parsimonious VDJ recombination scenarios. In a later analysis, every TCR beta chain was defined by the combination of its CDR3 amino acid sequence and its V-gene family, and reads without a unique V-gene family were dropped. To address suspected cross-contamination and a sequencing artifact, a later analysis removed under 600 highly shared, low-generation-probability nucleotide sequences. In a later analysis, a clonal expansion index for each public chain was calculated from normalized within-repertoire ranks of inferred template counts. In a later analysis, generation probabilities were computed with a VDJ recombination model fitted to out-of-frame rearrangements, and the resulting probabilities were checked against IGoR. A later analysis scored TCR-TCR, TCR-HLA and TCR-CMV co-occurrence with hypergeometric tests, applying a repertoire-size bias correction to TCR pairs. To estimate false discovery rates, a later analysis permuted the HLA or CMV assignments 20 times. In a later analysis, co-occurring TCRs were grouped using DBSCAN, with TCRdist sequence similarity added in when clustering inside HLA-allele-positive subsets. Co-occurrence clustering excluded repertoires with fewer than 30,000 or more than 120,000 public chains, plus five with anomalous nucleotide sharing. TCRdb's version of the immuneACCESS table is confined to in-frame rearrangements and falls short of the full clone set. An unresolved V gene accounts for under half of the shortfall where checked; the remainder is of unknown origin. That table gives V, J and clone size, and the DNA gave D and trimming. This sample lists 100,000 to 150,000 clones; 82% were detected once. The ten largest clonotypes hold about 10% of the sample.

Comment on this clone: The antigen this receptor binds is unknown. Per-base qualities were not stored, and no clone one base away is much larger.

The cohort consisted of approximately 690 healthy bone marrow donors. At the time of sampling, all cohort members were nominally healthy, though unrecorded immune exposures were likely present. The donor tested CMV seropositive, placing the donor among the 250 to 350 seropositive members of the cohort. Every donor gave a peripheral blood sample, and the peripheral blood mononuclear cells from that sample were used for TCR beta sequencing. Genomic DNA was extracted from the blood cell samples with the Qiagen DNeasy Blood Extraction Kit. Including cysteine and phenylalanine, the CDR3 has 17 amino acids. Only the CDR3 DNA stays, 51 bases, in frame from base 1. The V end gives up 4 bases and the J end 0 bases, leaving 6 bases in the junction not matched to a gene. From a lookup of the germline V gene, CDR1 and CDR2 are MNHNS and SASEGT. Results the study describes overall, beyond this receptor: The classifier was reported to diagnose cytomegalovirus status with high specificity and sensitivity in both the original cohort and the validation cohort. The 87-base-pair reads could not distinguish some IMGT-functional V segments, including TRBV6-2 and TRBV6-3, so those segments were excluded. A further reported finding was that TCR beta sequences accurately predicted the HLA-A and HLA-B alleles for most subjects in the first cohort. When HLA alleles, especially DR and DQ, strongly co-occurred, TCR associations were difficult to assign to individual alleles. According to the authors, the approach could potentially be generalized to other disease states and immunological phenotypes. In the study, approximately 150 TCR beta chains were listed as associated with cytomegalovirus. In a later analysis, TCR association rates were found to vary across HLA loci, with the most associated TCRs seen for DRB1 alleles and the fewest for HLA-C alleles. Because counts were too low, seventeen rarely observed V segments, including chromosome 9 orphons, were left out of the earlier analysis of 587 of the donors. Because HLA typing was missing for some donors at each locus, association tests included only the typed subset. In a later analysis, HLA-associated TCR beta chains were found to be more clonally expanded and to have lower generation probabilities than equally common non-associated chains. A later analysis found that most CMV-associated TCR beta chains appeared HLA-restricted, with HLA associations seemingly driven largely by CMV exposure. Only TCR beta chains were sequenced in this cohort, and the absence of alpha or paired-chain data limited detectable features. A few of the identified cytomegalovirus-associated TCR beta chains were confirmed in vitro to be specific for cytomegalovirus antigens. The sequencing pipeline was judged likely to have produced a cluster of highly shared sequence variants as a technical artifact. Presence/absence analyses assumed roughly uniform sequencing depth across donors, an assumption that may not hold. The only immune exposure information available for the cohort was CMV serostatus. A later analysis reported that several top co-occurrence clusters appeared linked to parvovirus B19, influenza, CMV and Epstein-Barr virus. V-gene and J-gene trimming of TCR beta chains was associated with a missense DCLRE1C variant in a later genetic analysis, and the association was replicated in an independent cohort. In a later analysis, about 16,000 TCR beta sequences were associated with specific HLA alleles at a false discovery rate of 0.05. Compared with the 666-donor mean, donors in an Asian-associated ancestry cluster had fewer N-insertions in productive TCRs, according to a later genetic analysis. Across donors, most TCR sequences were observed very rarely, whereas some public TCRs were present in many individuals. Correlated functional status among segregating V segments might reflect linkage disequilibrium, but an unknown experimental factor could not be ruled out. An earlier analysis of approximately 530 of the donors showed that most TCR beta V segments appeared in productive rearrangements either about 87% or about 30% of the time, which broadly matched IMGT annotations.

The material sequenced was PBMCs. The chain couples TRBV6-1 to TRBJ2-3, and 11 bases in between align with TRBD2. This clonotype originated in a male donor in good health and CMV-seropositive. The CDR3 reads as follows: CASSGAWTSGSTDTQYF. Read as DNA, the sequence is TGTGCCAGCAGTGGGGCATGGACTAGCGGGAGCACAGATACGCAGTATTTT.